The 7 T cell receptor beta chains below come from one sample, sequenced in a study of blood T cell repertoires in COVID-19. Method: immunoSEQ multiplex PCR; TCRdb's copy keeps in-frame clones and lacks some. Of about 100,000 clones listed, about 83% are singletons. Sequenced input: peripheral blood. Receptors were obtained from a woman in her 70s with acute or convalescent COVID-19.

This clone was detected only once. V and J are TRBV15 and TRBJ2-1; no clear D gene. V was trimmed by 4 bases and J by 7 bases, leaving 17 bases between them. CDR1 is LNHNV and CDR2 is YYDKDF in the germline V gene (reference sequence). The length of the CDR3 is 15 residues. The CDR3 DNA is TGTGCCACCAGCAAAGAGTTGGGCAGGTTGAATGAGCAGTTCTTC. Amino acid sequence: CATSKELGRLNEQFF.

The chain carries TRBV5-1 and TRBJ2-7, with 7 bases matching TRBD2. This CDR3 has 15 residues. Germline CDR1 reads SGHRS; CDR2 reads YFSETQ. V gave up 1 base and J gave up 4 bases; unmatched junction bases: 8. The CDR3 here is CASSLRGGPEYEQYF. The DNA for the CDR3 is TGCGCCAGCAGCTTGCGGGGAGGGCCAGAGTACGAGCAGTACTTC.

The chain uses TRBV12-2 and TRBJ1-1. TRBV12-2 is classified as a pseudogene. The CDR3 runs to 14 residues. The DNA for the CDR3 is TGTGCAAGTCGCTTAAGTAAGAACTACCGTGGCGCTTTCTTT. Amino acids: CASRLSKNYRGAFF.

CDR3 sequence reads: CAWSQRHTGAGPGNQPQHF. The CDR3 DNA sequence: TGTGCCTGGAGTCAGCGGCACACAGGGGCCGGGCCCGGCAATCAGCCCCAGCATTTT. V and J are TRBV30 and TRBJ1-5; 7 positions agree with TRBD1. Unmatched junction bases numbered 18, after V lost 2 bases and J lost 2 bases. This CDR3 has 19 amino acids. Germline assignment: CDR1 GTSNPN and CDR2 SVGIG (reference sequence).

The chain joins TRBV5-1 to TRBJ2-1; 8 bases fit TRBD2. Germline lookup yields CDR1 SGHRS and CDR2 YFSETQ. The CDR3 extends over 16 amino acids. V lost 4 bases and J lost 0; bases outside the gene matches: 6. CDR3: CASSPLAGSSYNEQFF. CDR3 nucleotides: TGCGCCAGCAGCCCATTAGCGGGGAGCTCCTACAATGAGCAGTTCTTC.

The genes are TRBV23-1 and TRBJ1-5; the match to TRBD1 covers 7 bases. TRBV23-1 is given ORF status, its function remaining uncertain. The CDR3 sequence is 15 residues long. Losses at the gene ends were 6 bases for V and 4 bases for J; bases not matched to a gene: 9. CDR3 sequence (DNA): TGCGCCAGCAGGCGTCCACGACAGGGAAATCAGCCCCAGCATTTT. It translates to CASRRPRQGNQPQHF.

The chain couples TRBV19 to TRBJ1-2; 7 positions match TRBD1. The J segment lost 3 bases and the V segment lost 9 bases, leaving 10 bases of the junction unmatched. CDR3 size: 14 residues. Germline V lookup: CDR1 LNHDA, CDR2 SQIVND (reference sequence). In nucleotides, the CDR3 is TGTGCCAGCACCCACAGGGGTAAGGACTATGGCTACACCTTC. Its protein product is CASTHRGKDYGYTF.